The source of this T cell receptor beta chain is a study of PD-L1 blockade in urothelial cancer. The overall study: Every 3 weeks, patients received intravenous atezolizumab 1,200 mg, beginning 2014. Prior chemotherapy in patients spanned 0 to 3 regimens. Median blood clonality was roughly 0.088, with around 83,000 unique TCRs.

Described time point: pretreatment peripheral blood. CDR1 and CDR2 (germline): LGHNA, YNFKEQ. The germline V and J ends were trimmed by 2 bases and 9 bases, with 11 bases remaining between them. This CDR3 is built from 13 residues. Some clones are missing from TCRdb's copy, which holds only in-frame ones; the method was immunoSEQ multiplex PCR. The sample includes tens of thousands of clones, about 86% seen only once; the top ten take about 16%. The input for sequencing was PBMCs, taken around atezolizumab (anti-PD-L1) treatment. The chain combines TRBV4-2 with TRBJ2-1; tentative D call: TRBD2 (5 bases). The sequence derives from a man in his 60s with urothelial cancer. Here the CDR3 DNA reads TGTGCCAGCAGCCAAACCTCTAGCACTGAGCAGTTCTTC. It translates to CASSQTSSTEQFF.